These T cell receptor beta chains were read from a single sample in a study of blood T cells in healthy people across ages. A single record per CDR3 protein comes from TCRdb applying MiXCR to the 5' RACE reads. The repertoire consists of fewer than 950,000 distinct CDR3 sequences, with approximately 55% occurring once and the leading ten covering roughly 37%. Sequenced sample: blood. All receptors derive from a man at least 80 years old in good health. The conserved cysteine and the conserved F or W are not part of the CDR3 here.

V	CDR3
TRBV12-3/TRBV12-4	ASSLGQQNTEAF
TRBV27	ASSLPKASGRSDTQY
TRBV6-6	ASGYRVGETQY
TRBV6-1	ASSPRRDRGINGETQY
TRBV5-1	ASSLSKRGGSEQF
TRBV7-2	ASSLVFLYNEQF
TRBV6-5	ASSYGTGLSHYGYT
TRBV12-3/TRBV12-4	ASSKTFIGPNQPQH
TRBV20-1	SASGGAPYEQY
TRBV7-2	ASSPRRGSTQY
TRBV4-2	ASSQDRLAGSLEQF
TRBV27	ASSFAGIANQPQH
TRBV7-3	ASSPGQGYQETQY
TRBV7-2	ASSHLPREQY
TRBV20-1	SAAGQGMNTEAF
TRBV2	ASRGAGLAGVNEQF
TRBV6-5	ANELDLGAHQF
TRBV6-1	ASSHRDRDFNEQF
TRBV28	ASKPEGTQY
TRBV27	ASSPVGGPYEQY
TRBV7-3	ASSLNQGSGNTIY
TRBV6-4	ASSGTANGPLH
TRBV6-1	ASSDRQFYEQY
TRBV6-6	ASSPGAVKNIQY
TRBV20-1	SALPGQGLKNIQY
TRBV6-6	ASSPRQALNSPLH
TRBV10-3	AISQRQGSYEQY
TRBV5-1	ASSYGGTQNSPLH
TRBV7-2	AGSGSYEQY
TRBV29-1	SVVGGNSYDEQF
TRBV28	ASSFLPDSPLH
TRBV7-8	ASSLTATGRGQETQY
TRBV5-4	ASSPLQGLMTEAF
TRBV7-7	ASSSRPWGEETQY
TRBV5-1	ASSLVRDSTYEQY
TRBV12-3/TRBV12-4	ASSPQTGGGYGYT
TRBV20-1	SAGPGDGQY
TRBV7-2	ASSLNRASGRNEQY
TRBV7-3	ASSPGMVGQPQH
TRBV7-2	ASSLVGVAGIYNEQF
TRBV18	ASSPGQDSPLH
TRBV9	ASSAQQGGITEAF
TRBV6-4	ASSRDRVSGANVLT
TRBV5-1	ASSSTMGSYEQY
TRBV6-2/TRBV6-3	ASLRQEQETQY
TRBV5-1	ASSSGQGASSPLH
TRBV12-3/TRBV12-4	ASRPSGAYNEQY
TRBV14	ASSQDLAGEQF
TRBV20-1	SAGRSLRGYT
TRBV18	ASSPRSSSYNSPLH
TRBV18	ASSPGLGDLYEQY
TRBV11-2	ASSSWRDSGYEQY
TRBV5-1	ASSLYPRDDPGYEQY
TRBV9	ASSVVGAASTDTQY
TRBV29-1	SVQMGTGGTEAF
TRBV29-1	SSRGGDTQY
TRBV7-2	ASSGRTGNYEQY